A selection of T cell receptor beta chains follows, all from one sample in a study of shared clonotypes between healthy human individuals. TCRdb's table, derived via immunoSEQ multiplex PCR, lists solely in-frame clones and lacks some. The sample yields about 550,000 clones, about 95% seen once. The sequenced sample consisted of naive CD8+ T cells sorted from blood. These TCRs come from a woman aged 25-40 years in good health. Both conserved end residues are part of each CDR3. D genes are given only for firm matches. Clone size is given for some rows only: seen once, a few or many times, or a class if the clone is expanded.

D	V	J	size	DNA	CDR3
TRBD2	TRBV9	TRBJ2-4	few	TGTGCCAGCAGCGGAAGCGGGGGTAGAATTCAGTACTTC	CASSGSGGRIQYF
TRBD2	TRBV5-4	TRBJ2-3	-	TGTGCCAGCAGCTTCCGGGAGGGCACAGATACGCAGTATTTT	CASSFREGTDTQYF
-	TRBV27	TRBJ2-3	-	TGTGCCAGCAGTTTATATACGACCGGGACAGATACGCAGTATTTT	CASSLYTTGTDTQYF
TRBD1	TRBV7-9	TRBJ2-3	-	TGTGCCAGCAGCTTAGGAGGGGGCGCAGATACGCAGTATTTT	CASSLGGGADTQYF
-	TRBV28	TRBJ2-7	-	TGTGCCAGCAGTAGTTTCCAGGACTACGAGCAGTACTTC	CASSSFQDYEQYF
-	TRBV27	TRBJ2-7	-	TGTGCCAGCAGTTTAGGAAGGACCTACGAGCAGTACTTC	CASSLGRTYEQYF
TRBD1	TRBV19	TRBJ2-7	-	TGTGCCAGTAGTCCACAGGGGTTTGAGCAGTACTTC	CASSPQGFEQYF
-	TRBV7-9	TRBJ2-7	-	TGTGCCAGCACCTCCATCTCCTACGAGCAGTACTTC	CASTSISYEQYF
TRBD2	TRBV15	TRBJ2-7	-	TGTGCCACCAGCACGGGACAGCCGGGACTAGCGGGTCGCTACGAGCAGTACTTC	CATSTGQPGLAGRYEQYF
TRBD2	TRBV28	TRBJ2-7	once	TGTGCCAGCAGTTTATCCCCGGCTAGCGGGTGGGACGAGCAGTACTTC	CASSLSPASGWDEQYF
TRBD2	TRBV11-3	TRBJ2-7	-	TGTGCCAGCAGCTTAGATAGGACTAGCAGCTACGAGCAGTACTTC	CASSLDRTSSYEQYF
-	TRBV7-9	TRBJ2-1	once	TGTGCCAGCAGCGGAGGGGCCGGGAGTATTTCAAATGAGCAGTTCTTC	CASSGGAGSISNEQFF
-	TRBV27	TRBJ2-1	-	TGTGCCAGCAGTTCCCCTTTACGTGAGCAGTTCTTC	CASSSPLREQFF
-	TRBV7-9	TRBJ1-1	-	TGTGCCAGCAGCTTGACAGGAGTGAACACTGAAGCTTTCTTT	CASSLTGVNTEAFF
TRBD1	TRBV19	TRBJ2-5	-	TGTGCCAGTAGGCCGGGACAGGGTCAAGAGACCCAGTACTTC	CASRPGQGQETQYF
-	TRBV28	TRBJ2-3	-	TGTGCCAGCAGTTTATATCGCGGGATAAGCACAGATACGCAGTATTTT	CASSLYRGISTDTQYF
-	TRBV15	TRBJ2-7	-	TGTGCCACCAGCAGAAACGGTACGGGAGTGCGCGAGCAGTACTTC	CATSRNGTGVREQYF
-	TRBV13	TRBJ2-1	-	TGTGCCAGCAGCACTAGTGATGAGCAGTTCTTC	CASSTSDEQFF
TRBD2	TRBV5-1	TRBJ2-3	-	TGCGCCAGCAGCTTGTCTCCCGGGAGGGAGACAGATACGCAGTATTTT	CASSLSPGRETDTQYF
TRBD1	TRBV7-2	TRBJ2-7	-	TGTGCCAGCAGCCCCACAGGGGGCTACGCCTACGAGCAGTACTTC	CASSPTGGYAYEQYF
-	TRBV11-2	TRBJ2-7	-	TGTGCCAGCAGCTCCCAGGACAGCGTCGAGCAGTACTTC	CASSSQDSVEQYF
TRBD2	TRBV27	TRBJ2-7	-	TGTGCCAGTAGTCAAGGGAGCGGGAGGGCTTCCTACGAGCAGTACTTC	CASSQGSGRASYEQYF
-	TRBV7-9	TRBJ2-5	once	TGTGCCAGCAGCAAGTACGGACAGTATCAAGAGACCCAGTACTTC	CASSKYGQYQETQYF
-	TRBV2	TRBJ2-2	-	TGTGCCAGCAGTGAAGCGGCCGGGGAGCTGTTTTTT	CASSEAAGELFF
-	TRBV27	TRBJ1-1	few	TGTCTAACTAGGGCGGAATTGCTCACTGAAGCTTTCTTT	CLTRAELLTEAFF
-	TRBV9	TRBJ2-1	-	TGTGCCAGCAGCGTAGACGGGGGTTGGCAGTTCTTC	CASSVDGGWQFF
-	TRBV2	TRBJ1-2	-	TGTGCCAGCAGTGAGTTTCTAGGGGTCGGCTATGGCTACACCTTC	CASSEFLGVGYGYTF
-	TRBV28	TRBJ1-5	-	TGTGCCAGCAGCCTCACAGGGACCCGTCAGCCCCAGCATTTT	CASSLTGTRQPQHF
-	TRBV27	TRBJ1-2	-	TGTGCCAGCAGTTCCCCCGCGAGCAGGGGATTGAGTGGCTACACCTTC	CASSSPASRGLSGYTF
-	TRBV29-1	TRBJ2-1	-	TGCAGCGTTGAAGGTAGCGTTAGCTCCTACAATGAGCAGTTCTTC	CSVEGSVSSYNEQFF
TRBD1	TRBV27	TRBJ1-1	few	TGTGCCAGCAGTACAGGGGGGGCTGAAGCTTTCTTT	CASSTGGAEAFF
-	TRBV6-1	TRBJ2-1	-	TGTGCCAGCAGTGAAACCCCACTTTACAATGAGCAGTTCTTC	CASSETPLYNEQFF
-	TRBV19	TRBJ1-1	once	TGTGCCAGTAGTCCCACACTGAACACTGAAGCTTTCTTT	CASSPTLNTEAFF
TRBD1	TRBV4-1	TRBJ2-7	-	TGCGCCAGCAGCCAATACGGGACAGCCAAAACCTACGAGCAGTACTTC	CASSQYGTAKTYEQYF
-	TRBV9	TRBJ1-2	-	TGTGCCAGCAGCGTAGCTGACAGACCTCTCTATGGCTACACCTTC	CASSVADRPLYGYTF
-	TRBV28	TRBJ2-7	-	TGTGCCAGCAGTTTGGTGGGAGGTACCTACGAGCAGTACTTC	CASSLVGGTYEQYF
-	TRBV5-1	TRBJ2-7	-	TGCGCCAGCAGCCCCGAGGAGGGCCTCTCCTACGAGCAGTACTTC	CASSPEEGLSYEQYF
TRBD1	TRBV10-3	TRBJ1-2	-	TGTGCCATCAGTACGGGACAGGCAACATATGGCTACACCTTC	CAISTGQATYGYTF
-	TRBV13	TRBJ2-7	once	TGTGCCAGCAGCTTGTCCCCGTCCTACGAGCAGTACTTC	CASSLSPSYEQYF
-	TRBV7-8	TRBJ2-7	-	TGTGCCAGCAGCTTCCGGGAGTCGAACGAGCAGTACTTC	CASSFRESNEQYF
-	TRBV7-9	TRBJ2-7	once	TGTGCCAGCAGAGATGGGGACGAGCAGTACTTC	CASRDGDEQYF
TRBD1	TRBV9	TRBJ2-5	-	TGTGCCAGCAGCCCCCAGGGGGAGGAGACCCAGTACTTC	CASSPQGEETQYF
TRBD1	TRBV19	TRBJ2-7	-	TGTGCCAGTGCGGACAGGGGGGCCTCCTACGAGCAGTACTTC	CASADRGASYEQYF
TRBD2	TRBV19	TRBJ2-1	-	TGTGCCAGTAGTATTCGACTAGCGGGAAACAATGAGCAGTTCTTC	CASSIRLAGNNEQFF
-	TRBV4-1	TRBJ2-1	-	TGCGCCAGCAGCTCAGCCGCGGGCGGTAGCTCCTACAATGAGCAGTTCTTC	CASSSAAGGSSYNEQFF
TRBD1	TRBV5-6	TRBJ2-1	-	TGTGCCAGCAGTAATCGTGACAGGGCGGCCCGCGGAGAGCAGTTCTTC	CASSNRDRAARGEQFF